The 26 T cell receptor beta chains below come from one sample, sequenced in a study of blood T cell repertoires in COVID-19. TCRdb keeps only in-frame clones here, not all; method: immunoSEQ multiplex PCR. In the table there are about 60,000 clones, roughly 80% of which are singletons. Sequenced sample: PBMCs or T cells enriched from blood (not recorded which). Receptors originate from a woman between 40 and 55 years old with acute COVID-19.

The genes are TRBV6-5 and TRBJ2-1; maybe TRBD2 (7 bases). V was clipped by 7 bases and J by 8 bases, with 18 bases between them. Germline CDR1 reads MNHEY; CDR2 reads SVGAGI. CDR3 length equals 14 residues. The CDR3 sequence: CASNDGGRGDEQFF. CDR3 coding DNA: TGTGCCAGCAACGACGGGGGGCGCGGAGATGAGCAGTTCTTC.

Regarding this clone: Other DNA variants within this sample encode the same CDR3. This chain connects TRBV5-4 to TRBJ2-4, with 9 bases aligning to TRBD1. The CDR3 consists of 16 residues. Germline V CDR1 and CDR2: SGHNT, YYREEE (reference sequence). Losses at the gene ends were 3 bases for V and 0 bases for J; bases not matched to a gene: 4. DNA for the CDR3: TGTGCCAGCAGCTCGGACAGGGGACTAGCCAAAAACATTCAGTACTTC. It is translated as CASSSDRGLAKNIQYF. Looking up the rest from reference TRBV5-4 and TRBJ2-4 gives the full variable domain: ETGVTQSPTHLIKTRGQQVTLRCSSQSGHNTVSWYQQALGQGPQFIFQYYREEENGRGNFPPRFSGLQFPNYSSELNVNALELDDSALYLCASSSDRGLAKNIQYFGAGTRLSVL.

This chain links TRBV28 with TRBJ1-5; D perhaps matches TRBD1 (5 bases). Trimming took 6 bases from V and 1 from J, leaving 19 bases between them. The CDR3 spans 17 residues. In germline, CDR1 is MDHEN, CDR2 SYDVKM. The CDR3 is CASSIWVGQGSNQPQHF. The CDR3 DNA follows: TGTGCCAGCAGCATATGGGTGGGGCAGGGAAGCAATCAGCCCCAGCATTTT.

The J gene is TRBJ1-1, the V gene TRBV10-1, with D possibly being TRBD1 (6 bases). The CDR3 consists of 15 residues. Looked up from germline, CDR1 is WNHNN and CDR2 is SYGVQD (reference sequence). V gave up 5 bases and J gave up 1 base, with 14 bases separating them. CDR3 in amino acids: CASSRKQTGNTEAFF. The CDR3 DNA reads TGCGCCAGCAGTCGAAAACAGACAGGGAACACTGAAGCTTTCTTT.

V and J are TRBV28 and TRBJ1-4; TRBD1 agrees at 8 bases. The length of the CDR3 is 14 residues. V trimming: 5 bases; J trimming: 3 bases; junction bases outside the gene matches: 2. Germline assignment: CDR1 MDHEN and CDR2 SYDVKM. DNA of the CDR3: TGTGCCAGCAGTGTACAGGGGGCTAATGAAAAACTGTTTTTT. Translation gives CASSVQGANEKLFF.

The rearrangement uses TRBV5-6 and TRBJ1-1, with D possibly TRBD1 on 6 matching bases. This CDR3 comprises 16 residues. With 7 bases removed from V and 0 bases from J, the gap between germline ends came to 19 bases. Germline V gene sequence: CDR1 SGHDT, CDR2 YYEEEE. CDR3 sequence (DNA): TGTGCCAGCCATGTGTGGGGGGGCGGCATGAACACTGAAGCTTTCTTT. Protein: CASHVWGGGMNTEAFF. The full variable domain, rest sourced from reference TRBV5-6 and TRBJ1-1, is DAGVTQSPTHLIKTRGQQVTLRCSPKSGHDTVSWYQQALGQGPQFIFQYYEEEERQRGNFPDRFSGHQFPNYSSELNVNALLLGDSALYLCASHVWGGGMNTEAFFGQGTRLTVV.

The chain carries TRBV5-1 and TRBJ2-1, with 7 nucleotides matching TRBD2. CDR1 is SGHRS and CDR2 is YFSETQ in the germline V gene. The CDR3 runs to 14 residues. V trimming: 6 bases; J trimming: 7 bases; junction bases outside the gene matches: 10. The CDR3 protein is CASMFSAGKNEQFF. The CDR3, as DNA: TGCGCCAGCATGTTTTCAGCGGGGAAGAATGAGCAGTTCTTC.

The genes are TRBV28 and TRBJ2-7; D is perhaps TRBD2 (7 bases). CDR1 is MDHEN, CDR2 SYDVKM, per germline. With 3 bases removed from V and 0 bases from J, the gap between germline ends came to 15 bases. The CDR3 totals 16 residues. CDR3 bases: TGTGCCAGCAGTTTGAGTGGGGGGGGCCCCTCCTACGAGCAGTACTTC. This encodes CASSLSGGGPSYEQYF.

This clone has a handful of counts. The chain couples TRBV7-6 to TRBJ1-3, with 7 bases fitting TRBD1. Germline V gene data show CDR1 as SGHVS and CDR2 as FNYEAQ. This CDR3 has 13 residues. The J segment lost 4 bases and the V segment lost 10 bases, leaving 7 bases of the junction unmatched. The CDR3 nucleotides are TGTGCCACGCCAACAGGGGCAGGAAACACCATATATTTT. It codes for CATPTGAGNTIYF.

The chain has TRBV3-1 (or the pseudogene TRBV3-2) and TRBJ2-1; weak D call: TRBD2 (5 bases). CDR1 and CDR2 (germline): LGHDT, YNNKEL (reference sequence). Trimming took 4 bases from V and 15 from J, leaving 16 bases between them. This CDR3 region has 12 residues. The CDR3 spells CASSRLSGDAFF. The CDR3 DNA reads as TGTGCCAGCAGCCGACTAAGCGGCGATGCGTTCTTC.

The V and J genes are TRBV7-3 and TRBJ1-2; tentatively, D is TRBD1 (6 bases). The length of the CDR3 is 14 residues. Between the trimmed V and J ends, which lost 5 bases and 8 bases, there was a span of 18 bases. The germline gives CDR1 SGHTA, CDR2 FQGTGA. CDR3 protein: CASSPLPGVGGYTF. For the CDR3, the DNA is TGTGCCAGCAGCCCTCTGCCAGGGGTCGGCGGCTACACCTTC.

The chain has TRBV7-6 and TRBJ2-3; 7 nucleotides match TRBD2. The CDR3 is made up of 14 amino acids. With 1 base clipped from V and 5 bases from J, the junction kept 3 bases outside the gene matches. In germline, CDR1 is SGHVS, CDR2 FNYEAQ. The CDR3 coding sequence is TGTGCCAGCAGCTTAGGGCGCGGGGGAGATACGCAGTATTTT. The encoded protein is CASSLGRGGDTQYF.

The V call is TRBV5-6, the J call TRBJ2-7; possible D gene TRBD2, 5 bases. The CDR3 is made up of 13 amino acids. Germline V gene data show CDR1 as SGHDT and CDR2 as YYEEEE. V was trimmed by 2 bases and J by 7 bases, leaving 13 bases between them. The CDR3 region is CASSFLAGPEQYF. In nucleotides, the CDR3 is TGTGCCAGCAGCTTTTTGGCGGGTCCGGAGCAGTACTTC.

This chain uses TRBV28 with TRBJ1-1, with TRBD1 identical over 9 bases. V was pared by 6 bases and J by 10 bases, with 15 bases of the junction left unmatched. Germline CDR1 reads MDHEN; CDR2 reads SYDVKM. The CDR3 is 15 residues long. The chain's CDR3 is CASSPAQGASRGAFF. The DNA of the CDR3 is TGTGCCAGCAGCCCTGCACAGGGGGCATCGAGGGGAGCTTTCTTT.

The V and J genes are TRBV29-1 and TRBJ2-2; TRBD1 is a possible D gene (6 bases). The germline gives CDR1 SQVTM, CDR2 ANQGSEA. The CDR3 loop spans 14 amino acids. Trimming left V 7 bases short and J 0 bases short, with 12 bases between. The CDR3 DNA reads TGCAGCGCGGCCGGACAGTCGAACACCGGGGAGCTGTTTTTT. This sequence encodes CSAAGQSNTGELFF.

V and J are TRBV9 and TRBJ2-1, with TRBD2 as a possible D gene (7 bases). The germline CDR1 and CDR2 sequences are SGDLS and YYNGEE. The CDR3 length is 16 residues. V was pared by 0 bases and J by 7 bases, with 17 bases between. The CDR3 region is CASSVDEGGLSNEQFF. Written as DNA, the CDR3 is TGTGCCAGCAGCGTAGATGAGGGGGGGCTTTCGAATGAGCAGTTCTTC.

The V and J genes are TRBV27 and TRBJ1-5; 9 bases agree with TRBD1. The CDR3 spans 18 residues. Per germline, CDR1 MNHEY and CDR2 SMNVEV (reference sequence). Losses at the gene ends were 2 bases for V and 3 bases for J; bases not matched to a gene: 11. CDR3 nucleotides: TGTGCCAGCAGTTTAAGTTTCGGTGGGACAGGGTTCAATCAGCCCCAGCATTTT. Translation gives CASSLSFGGTGFNQPQHF.

This chain joins TRBV29-1 and TRBJ2-5; TRBD1 agrees at 8 bases. The V gene's germline CDR1 is SQVTM and CDR2 ANQGSEA. With V trimmed by 8 bases and J by 5 bases, 10 bases remained unmatched. The CDR3 runs 13 residues. In DNA, the CDR3 is TGCAGCATCGGACAGGGTGTAGGGGAGACCCAGTACTTC. This gives the protein CSIGQGVGETQYF.

The chain employs TRBV3-1 (or the pseudogene TRBV3-2) and TRBJ1-1; no reliable D call. The CDR3 runs 13 residues. Germline-derived CDR1 and CDR2 are LGHDT and YNNKEL (reference sequence). Trimming removed 0 bases at V and 10 bases at J, with 12 bases between. DNA for the CDR3: TGTGCCAGCAGCCAAGATAGCATAGGATTAGCTTTCTTT. Its protein product is CASSQDSIGLAFF.

The rearrangement links TRBV19 to TRBJ2-1; 10 nucleotides align to TRBD2. The trim removed 5 bases at V and 7 bases at J, leaving 20 bases unmatched. The CDR3 is made up of 19 amino acids. CDR1 LNHDA and CDR2 SQIVND come from the germline V gene (reference sequence). CDR3 in amino acids: CASSGGGGGTSGISNEQFF. For the CDR3, the DNA is TGTGCCAGTAGTGGAGGGGGAGGGGGTACTAGCGGGATATCGAATGAGCAGTTCTTC.

V usage is TRBV7-2 and J usage is TRBJ1-6; D is uncertain. V was cut by 5 bases and J by 7 bases, with 9 bases left in between. CDR3 length equals 13 residues. From germline, CDR1 is SGHTA and CDR2 FQGNSA. The CDR3 is CASSHAVNSPLHF. CDR3 nucleotides: TGTGCCAGCAGCCATGCGGTGAATTCACCCCTCCACTTT. Using reference TRBV7-2 and TRBJ1-6 for the parts outside the CDR3, the full variable domain is GAGVSQSPSNKVTEKGKDVELRCDPISGHTALYWYRQSLGQGLEFLIYFQGNSAPDKSGLPSDRFSAERTGGSVSTLTIQRTQQEDSAVYLCASSHAVNSPLHFGNGTRLTVT.

This chain links TRBV10-3 with TRBJ1-2; D not certain. The CDR3 has 13 residues. Germline V gene lookup returns CDR1 ENHRY and CDR2 SYGVKD. Between the trimmed V and J ends, which lost 8 bases and 2 bases, there was a span of 12 bases. In nucleotides, the CDR3 is TGTGCCATCCGGGAGGATCTAAACTATGGCTACACCTTC. Protein product: CAIREDLNYGYTF.

The chain links TRBV7-8 to TRBJ2-2; tentatively, D is TRBD2 (6 bases). Germline V gene sequence: CDR1 SGHVS, CDR2 FQNEAQ. V lost 3 bases, J lost 8 bases, and 13 bases lay in between. CDR3 size: 14 residues. CDR3 coding DNA: TGTGCCAGCAGCTTGGGGACTGCCTTTGGGGAGCTGTTTTTT. Protein sequence: CASSLGTAFGELFF.

The V and J genes are TRBV28 and TRBJ2-7, with D unresolved. Trimming took 3 bases from V and 0 from J, leaving 3 bases between them. This CDR3 is 12 amino acids long. CDR1 and CDR2 from the germline V gene are MDHEN and SYDVKM. The CDR3: CASSFSSYEQYV. In DNA form, the CDR3 reads TGTGCCAGCAGTTTTAGCTCCTACGAGCAGTACGTC.

V gene TRBV24-1 combines with J gene TRBJ2-7, with 7 bases that match TRBD1. Germline trimming cut 5 bases from V and 5 bases from J; bases unmatched to any gene: 5. Germline V gene lookup returns CDR1 KGHDR and CDR2 SFDVKD. The CDR3 runs 13 residues. This chain's CDR3 is CATSAGQVNEQYF. DNA for the CDR3: TGTGCCACCAGTGCAGGACAGGTGAACGAGCAGTACTTC.

The rearrangement uses TRBV19 and TRBJ1-1, with 9 bases that match TRBD1. CDR1 and CDR2 from the germline V gene are LNHDA and SQIVND (reference sequence). The V segment lost 6 bases and the J segment 9 bases; nucleotides outside the gene matches: 8. The CDR3 extends over 13 amino acids. The DNA of the CDR3 is TGTGCCAGTAGCAGGGACAGGGAGTCTAAAGCTTTCTTT. This codes for CASSRDRESKAFF.